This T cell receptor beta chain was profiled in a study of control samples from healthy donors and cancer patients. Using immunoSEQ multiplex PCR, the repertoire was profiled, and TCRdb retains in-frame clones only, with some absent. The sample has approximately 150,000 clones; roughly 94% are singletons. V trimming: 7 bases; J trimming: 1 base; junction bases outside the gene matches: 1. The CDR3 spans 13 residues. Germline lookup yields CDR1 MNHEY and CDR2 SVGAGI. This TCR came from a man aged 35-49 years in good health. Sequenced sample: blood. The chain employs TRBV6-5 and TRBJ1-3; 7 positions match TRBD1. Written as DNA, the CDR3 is TGTGCCAGCAAACAGGGGTCTGGAAACACCATATATTTT. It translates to CASKQGSGNTIYF.